A single sample gave rise to the 20 T cell receptor beta chains below, sequenced in a study of PD-L1 blockade in urothelial cancer. As for time point: peripheral blood 6 weeks after treatment start. Clones were read by immunoSEQ multiplex PCR, and TCRdb kept only the in-frame ones, dropping some. This sample has fewer than 90,000 clones, with around 90% found just once. Specimen: PBMCs, collected around atezolizumab (anti-PD-L1) treatment. The receptor set was obtained from a woman of 80 years or more with urothelial cancer.

V gene TRBV18 combines with J gene TRBJ2-1; TRBD2 matches 10 bases. The germline CDR1 and CDR2 sequences are KGHSH and LQKENI. V was pared by 4 bases and J by 9 bases, with 6 bases of the junction left unmatched. CDR3 length equals 14 residues. The CDR3 reads CASSHLAGVVEQFF. Here the CDR3 DNA reads TGTGCCAGCTCACATCTAGCGGGAGTGGTTGAGCAGTTCTTC.

The J gene is TRBJ1-2, the V gene TRBV18, with 8 bases lining up with TRBD1. The germline V gene encodes CDR1 KGHSH and CDR2 LQKENI. J was trimmed by 1 base and V by 8 bases; bases with no gene match: 6. There are 14 residues in the CDR3. This CDR3 reads CASQPTGDNYGYTF. The CDR3 DNA reads as TGTGCCAGCCAACCGACAGGGGATAACTATGGCTACACCTTC.

This CDR3 reads CASSIGRGLESEAFF. For the CDR3, the DNA is TGTGCCAGTAGTATTGGCAGGGGCCTAGAGTCTGAAGCTTTCTTT. V is TRBV19 and J is TRBJ1-1; a possible D gene is TRBD1 (6 bases). Per the germline V gene, CDR1 is LNHDA and CDR2 is SQIVND (reference sequence). Trimming removed 3 bases from V and 6 bases from J, with 17 bases in between. The CDR3 runs 15 residues.

J is TRBJ2-7 and V is TRBV28; D is uncertain. V lost 3 bases and J 3 bases, leaving 6 bases between the germline ends. The CDR3 totals 12 residues. Germline CDR1 and CDR2: MDHEN and SYDVKM. The CDR3 DNA is TGTGCCAGCAGTTTCTCCTACTACGAGCAGTACTTC. Protein: CASSFSYYEQYF. Together with reference TRBV28 and TRBJ2-7, the CDR3 gives the full variable domain: DVKVTQSSRYLVKRTGEKVFLECVQDMDHENMFWYRQDPGLGLRLIYFSYDVKMKEKGDIPEGYSVSREKKERFSLILESASTNQTSMYLCASSFSYYEQYFGPGTRLTVT.

The chain combines TRBV13 with TRBJ2-2; no reliable D call. V was shortened by 3 bases and J by 4 bases, with 9 bases between the two germline ends. Germline values: CDR1 PRHDT, CDR2 FYEKMQ (reference sequence). The CDR3 covers 14 residues. CDR3 loop: CASSFGASTGELFF. In nucleotides, the CDR3 is TGTGCCAGCAGCTTTGGAGCAAGCACCGGGGAGCTGTTTTTT.

The chain combines TRBV4-1 with TRBJ2-1; 12 bases line up with TRBD2. Trimming took 2 bases from V and 6 from J; bases not matched to a gene: 5. Germline V CDR1 and CDR2: MGHRA, YSYEKL. The CDR3 totals 16 residues. The CDR3 region is CASSQQLAGGFNEQFF. The CDR3 DNA reads TGCGCCAGCAGCCAACAACTAGCGGGAGGTTTCAATGAGCAGTTCTTC.

CDR3 loop: CASSLSRRYEQYF. The CDR3 bases are TGTGCCAGCAGTTTATCGAGGCGGTACGAGCAGTACTTC. The J gene is TRBJ2-7, the V gene TRBV27; no clear D gene. The CDR3 consists of 13 residues. V was cut by 0 bases and J by 4 bases, with 7 bases left in between. From germline, CDR1 is MNHEY and CDR2 SMNVEV (reference sequence).

V usage is TRBV6-1 and J usage is TRBJ1-5, with 7 bases lining up with TRBD1. Germline lookup yields CDR1 MNHNS and CDR2 SASEGT. The CDR3 extends over 13 amino acids. V lost 6 bases and J lost 6; bases outside the gene matches: 5. The CDR3 region is CASRLTGVQPQHF. The CDR3 region has the DNA TGTGCCAGCAGGCTAACAGGGGTTCAGCCCCAGCATTTT.

The CDR3 is CASSKTGGYEQYF. In DNA form, the CDR3 reads TGTGCCAGCAGCAAGACAGGGGGCTACGAGCAGTACTTC. V is TRBV7-3 and J is TRBJ2-7, with 9 positions matching TRBD1. The CDR3 spans 13 residues. The junction had 2 bases not matched to a gene; V was cut back by 5 bases and J by 3 bases. Germline lookup yields CDR1 SGHTA and CDR2 FQGTGA.

This sequence joins TRBV15 and TRBJ1-4; D is uncertain. The CDR3 runs to 13 residues. V was shortened by 8 bases and J by 6 bases, with 13 bases between the two germline ends. Germline CDR1 and CDR2: LNHNV and YYDKDF (reference sequence). In DNA form, the CDR3 reads TGTGCCACCCGGCGTGGAGCGGATGAAAAACTGTTTTTT. This encodes CATRRGADEKLFF. Full variable domain (missing parts from reference TRBV15 and TRBJ1-4): DAMVIQNPRYQVTQFGKPVTLSCSQTLNHNVMYWYQQKSSQAPKLLFHYYDKDFNNEADTPDNFQSRRPNTSFCFLDIRSPGLGDTAMYLCATRRGADEKLFFGSGTQLSVL.

The chain uses TRBV5-1 and TRBJ1-1; 9 nucleotides line up with TRBD1. V lost 1 base, J lost 4 bases, and 8 bases stayed unmatched. CDR1 is SGHRS and CDR2 is YFSETQ in the germline V gene. This CDR3 has 16 residues. The CDR3, as DNA: TGCGCCAGCAGCTTGCCCGGACAGGGGTTGACCACTGAAGCTTTCTTT. Its translation: CASSLPGQGLTTEAFF.

The J gene is TRBJ1-2, the V gene TRBV19; TRBD1 matches 8 bases. CDR3 length equals 13 residues. V lost 7 bases and J lost 8; bases outside the gene matches: 9. CDR1 LNHDA and CDR2 SQIVND come from the germline V gene (reference sequence). The CDR3 reads CASNPDRGWGYTF. The CDR3 DNA follows: TGTGCCAGTAACCCTGACAGGGGCTGGGGCTACACCTTC.

This chain connects TRBV25-1 to TRBJ2-5; TRBD1 aligns across 7 bases. Germline V gene data show CDR1 as MGHDK and CDR2 as SYGVNS. The CDR3 contains 15 residues. J gave up 1 base and V 3 bases, and 5 bases lay outside the gene matches. CDR3 in amino acids: CASSDQQGLQETQYF. DNA for the CDR3: TGTGCCAGCAGTGATCAACAGGGGCTCCAAGAGACCCAGTACTTC. Full variable domain (rest looked up from reference TRBV25-1 and TRBJ2-5): EADIYQTPRYLVIGTGKKITLECSQTMGHDKMYWYQQDPGMELHLIHYSYGVNSTEKGDLSSESTVSRIRTEHFPLTLESARPSHTSQYLCASSDQQGLQETQYFGPGTRLLVL.

This rearrangement joins TRBV6-5 to TRBJ1-6, with 7 positions matching TRBD1. Trimming at V came to 6 bases and at J to 9 bases, leaving 8 bases not matched to a gene. This CDR3 comprises 14 residues. CDR1 and CDR2 (germline): MNHEY, SVGAGI. The CDR3 reads CASSTTGSSSPLHF. CDR3 DNA sequence: TGTGCCAGCAGCACGACAGGGTCGTCTTCACCCCTCCACTTT.

The rearrangement links TRBV9 to TRBJ1-1; 7 bases are shared with TRBD1. There are 17 residues in the CDR3. From germline, CDR1 is SGDLS and CDR2 YYNGEE. With V trimmed by 0 bases and J by 5 bases, 13 bases remained unmatched. The CDR3 sequence is CASSVGGYAGGRTEAFF. CDR3 sequence (DNA): TGTGCCAGCAGCGTAGGAGGTTACGCAGGGGGAAGAACTGAAGCTTTCTTT.

CDR3: CASSLVGTSGSSYNEQFF. The CDR3 nucleotides read TGTGCCAGCAGCTTGGTAGGGACTAGCGGGAGCTCCTACAATGAGCAGTTCTTC. The chain has TRBV5-5 and TRBJ2-1; 14 bases agree with TRBD2. Germline trimming cut 0 bases from V and 0 bases from J; bases unmatched to any gene: 2. The CDR3 length is 18 residues. Looked up from germline, CDR1 is SGHKS and CDR2 is YYEKEE (reference sequence).

A word on this clone: Other nucleotide sequences in the sample specify the same CDR3. V is TRBV6-5 and J is TRBJ1-1, with TRBD1 identical over 8 bases. The CDR3 length is 12 residues. Germline assignment: CDR1 MNHEY and CDR2 SVGAGI. Losses at the gene ends were 4 bases for V and 11 bases for J; bases not matched to a gene: 6. This CDR3 reads CASSSPGQEAFF. In DNA form, the CDR3 reads TGTGCCAGCAGTTCCCCGGGACAGGAGGCTTTCTTT.

The rearrangement joins TRBV28 to TRBJ1-1, with D possibly being TRBD1 (5 bases). CDR3 length equals 14 residues. Trimming cost V 3 bases and J 10 bases, with 18 bases left between them. Germline assignment: CDR1 MDHEN and CDR2 SYDVKM. CDR3 protein: CASSFFTGTLRAFF. CDR3 DNA sequence: TGTGCCAGCAGTTTTTTTACTGGGACTTTGAGAGCTTTCTTT.

The chain has TRBV7-2 and TRBJ2-7, with TRBD1 identical over 10 bases. V dropped 2 bases and J dropped 5; count of bases not matched to a gene: 6. Looked up from germline, CDR1 is SGHTA and CDR2 is FQGNSA. The CDR3 has 15 residues. The CDR3 spells CASSLRGQGSHEQYF. CDR3 DNA: TGTGCCAGCAGCTTAAGGGGACAGGGGAGCCACGAGCAGTACTTC. Based on the CDR3 plus reference TRBV7-2 and TRBJ2-7, the full variable domain is GAGVSQSPSNKVTEKGKDVELRCDPISGHTALYWYRQSLGQGLEFLIYFQGNSAPDKSGLPSDRFSAERTGGSVSTLTIQRTQQEDSAVYLCASSLRGQGSHEQYFGPGTRLTVT.

This chain uses TRBV7-8 with TRBJ2-5; 7 nucleotides align to TRBD1. In germline, CDR1 is SGHVS, CDR2 FQNEAQ. The V and J ends lost 5 bases and 3 bases, in that order; junction bases with no gene match: 9. This CDR3 comprises 15 residues. The DNA of the CDR3 is TGTGCCAGCAGCGGGGTGGGGACAGCTAAAGAGACCCAGTACTTC. This gives the protein CASSGVGTAKETQYF.